This TCR beta chain emerged from a study of cytomegalovirus exposure and HLA in healthy donors. Whole-study findings and limits: The tendency of first-cohort TCR clusters to co-occur in the 120 validation repertoires was identified by a subsequent analysis. Associated with cytomegalovirus, according to the listing, were 150 to 200 TCR beta chains.

The CDR3 contains 15 residues. In germline, CDR1 is SNHLY, CDR2 FYNNEI. V lost 6 bases and J lost 7; bases outside the gene matches: 7. About this clone: Its matching antigen is unknown.

The protocol was immunoSEQ multiplex PCR, while the TCRdb copy is restricted to in-frame clones and leaves out a portion. This table holds about 360,000 clones, 75% to 90% found once. This TCR came from a woman between 18 and 29 years old in good health and CMV-seronegative. V is TRBV2 and J is TRBJ2-1; 12 nucleotides agree with TRBD2. The sequenced sample was PBMCs. CDR3 bases: TGTGCCAGCAGCTATCTAGCGGGGGGGAGGAATGAGCAGTTCTTC. Its protein product is CASSYLAGGRNEQFF.